The 27 T cell receptor beta chains below were found in one sample sequenced in a study of blood T cell repertoires in COVID-19. This table comes from immunoSEQ multiplex PCR, and its TCRdb copy is limited to in-frame clones, with some not included. The table includes fewer than 150,000 clones, about 80% detected once. Sequencing used peripheral blood. These receptors all come from a human donor in a cohort sampled during active COVID-19.

The J gene is TRBJ2-5, the V gene TRBV5-6; TRBD2 might be the D (7 bases). Trimming stripped 4 bases from V and 2 bases from J, with 15 bases between. CDR1 is SGHDT and CDR2 is YYEEEE in the germline V gene. This CDR3 spans 15 amino acids. The CDR3: CASSPRGPGQETQYF. In DNA, the CDR3 is TGTGCCAGCAGCCCGCGGGGGCCGGGACAAGAGACCCAGTACTTC.

This chain uses TRBV4-3 with TRBJ1-3; the D gene is possibly TRBD1 (5 bases). The CDR3 contains 17 residues. The germline V and J ends were trimmed by 5 bases and 0 bases, with 17 bases remaining between them. CDR1 and CDR2 from the germline V gene are LGHNA and YSLEER. The CDR3 region has the DNA TGCGCCAGCAGCTTAGCGGTCGCAGGGCTCTCTGGAAACACCATATATTTT. This codes for CASSLAVAGLSGNTIYF.

The V call is TRBV6-5, the J call TRBJ2-5; D is unresolved. There are 13 residues in the CDR3. V lost 5 bases to trimming and J lost 3 bases, with 10 bases between them. CDR1 is MNHEY, CDR2 SVGAGI, per germline. The CDR3 sequence is CASSRTNKETQYF. CDR3 DNA: TGTGCCAGCAGTCGAACTAATAAAGAGACCCAGTACTTC.

A word on this clone: A read error is possible here, since a much larger clone lies one base away. The chain uses TRBV11-2 and TRBJ2-7, with D unclear. This CDR3 comprises 14 residues. Deletions cut 0 bases from V and 1 base from J, with 7 bases between. Germline loops: CDR1 SGHAT, CDR2 FQNNGV. The CDR3 bases are TGTGCCAGCAGCTTAGATCTCCAGTCCTACGAGCAGTACTTC. As protein: CASSLDLQSYEQYF.

This clone showed up just once. V gene TRBV30 combines with J gene TRBJ2-3; no firm D call. Trimming removed 0 bases from V and 2 bases from J, with 6 bases in between. The CDR3 extends over 13 amino acids. CDR1 is GTSNPN and CDR2 is SVGIG in the germline V gene (reference sequence). CDR3 DNA sequence: TGTGCCTGGAGTGTGTTTAACACAGATACGCAGTATTTT. Translated: CAWSVFNTDTQYF.

This sequence joins TRBV11-2 and TRBJ2-1; D might be TRBD2 (5 bases). CDR1 and CDR2 from the germline V gene are SGHAT and FQNNGV. Trimming stripped 3 bases from V and 0 bases from J, with 12 bases between. This CDR3 contains 16 residues. The CDR3 region is CASSFPQSGSYNEQFF. In nucleotides, the CDR3 is TGTGCCAGCAGCTTCCCACAGAGCGGCTCCTACAATGAGCAGTTCTTC.

The CDR3 loop reads CASQGSDTQYF. Here the CDR3 DNA reads TGTGCCAGCCAGGGTTCAGATACGCAGTATTTT. V gene TRBV3-1 (or the pseudogene TRBV3-2) combines with J gene TRBJ2-3; D possibly corresponds to TRBD1 (5 bases). V lost 8 bases to trimming and J lost 4 bases, with 7 bases between them. The CDR3 is made up of 11 amino acids. CDR1 LGHDT and CDR2 YNNKEL come from the germline V gene (reference sequence).

The genes are TRBV15 and TRBJ2-2, with D maybe TRBD1 (6 bases). The CDR3 contains 17 residues. Germline V gene data show CDR1 as LNHNV and CDR2 as YYDKDF (reference sequence). The V gene lost 7 bases and the J gene lost 0 bases, with 18 bases spanning the gap. The CDR3 loop is CATNAPDRTANTGELFF. The CDR3 nucleotides read TGTGCCACCAACGCGCCTGACAGGACAGCGAACACCGGGGAGCTGTTTTTT.

The chain has TRBV6-2 or TRBV6-3 and TRBJ2-3, with 8 positions matching TRBD2. Germline lookup yields CDR1 MNHEY and CDR2 SVGEGT. This CDR3 has 18 amino acids. After removal of 2 bases from V and 0 bases from J, the junction contained 10 bases not matched to a gene. The CDR3 coding sequence is TGTGCCAGCAGTTACGGGGGACTAGACCAAACTAGCACAGATACGCAGTATTTT. It codes for CASSYGGLDQTSTDTQYF.

J is TRBJ2-3 and V is TRBV18, with TRBD1 identical over 8 bases. V lost 3 bases, J lost 1 base, and 12 bases stayed unmatched. The CDR3 runs to 18 residues. In germline, CDR1 is KGHSH, CDR2 LQKENI. The CDR3 here is CASSPDRVLPPRTDTQYF. The CDR3 DNA sequence: TGTGCCAGCTCACCGGACAGGGTGCTACCGCCCCGCACAGATACGCAGTATTTT.

This chain joins TRBV29-1 and TRBJ2-5; 8 bases fit TRBD2. The V segment lost 4 bases and the J segment 0 bases; nucleotides outside the gene matches: 1. The CDR3 runs to 13 residues. Germline CDR1 reads SQVTM; CDR2 reads ANQGSEA. CDR3 sequence (DNA): TGCAGCGTTGCGGGGGGGAACCAAGAGACCCAGTACTTC. Protein sequence: CSVAGGNQETQYF.

The chain links TRBV2 to TRBJ2-3; TRBD1 is a possible D gene (6 bases). V lost 6 bases to trimming and J lost 2 bases, with 12 bases between them. CDR3 length: 14 residues. Germline CDR1 is SNHLY and CDR2 is FYNNEI. CDR3 nucleotides: TGTGCCAGCAGGGGGGACACCTACACAGATACGCAGTATTTT. It encodes CASRGDTYTDTQYF.

The chain recombines TRBV28 with TRBJ2-3, with 12 bases that match TRBD2. The V and J ends lost 5 bases and 0 bases, in that order; junction bases with no gene match: 3. CDR1 and CDR2 (germline): MDHEN, SYDVKM. The CDR3 has 16 amino acids. Here the CDR3 DNA reads TGTGCCAGCAGTACTACTAGCGGGGGGAGCACAGATACGCAGTATTTT. This codes for CASSTTSGGSTDTQYF.

A note on this clone: Relative to the germline gene, one junction end is altered; a read error may explain this. CDR3 residues: CASNQPGLAGGRRTQYF. CDR3 bases: TGTGCCAGCAACCAACCTGGACTAGCGGGGGGGCGCAGGACGCAGTACTTT. The V and J genes are TRBV27 and TRBJ2-3; TRBD2 matches 15 bases. CDR1 and CDR2 from the germline V gene are MNHEY and SMNVEV (reference sequence). The CDR3 runs to 17 residues.

The V call is TRBV10-3, the J call TRBJ1-2, with no clear D. The CDR3 spans 12 residues. From germline, CDR1 is ENHRY and CDR2 SYGVKD. V was shortened by 10 bases and J by 6 bases, with 15 bases between the two germline ends. This CDR3 is CANGVGENGYTF. CDR3 DNA sequence: TGTGCCAACGGGGTGGGAGAAAATGGCTACACCTTC.

V usage is TRBV6-5 and J usage is TRBJ1-2; 9 positions match TRBD1. Germline CDR1 and CDR2: MNHEY and SVGAGI. Unmatched junction bases numbered 15, after V lost 11 bases and J lost 8 bases. The CDR3 sequence is 14 residues long. The CDR3 nucleotides read TGTGCCGCAAAGGGGACAGGGAGATTAGGGGGCTACACCTTC. Amino acids: CAAKGTGRLGGYTF.

This clone appeared a few times. The chain's CDR3 is CASSSSSGRDEQFF. The CDR3 DNA follows: TGTGCCAGTAGTTCGTCTAGCGGGCGGGATGAGCAGTTCTTC. The genes are TRBV19 and TRBJ2-1; 8 bases are a match to TRBD2. Losses at the gene ends were 5 bases for V and 8 bases for J; bases not matched to a gene: 8. The germline gives CDR1 LNHDA, CDR2 SQIVND (reference sequence). The CDR3 has 14 residues.

The chain joins TRBV7-2 to TRBJ2-1; 7 nucleotides align to TRBD2. The germline CDR1 and CDR2 sequences are SGHTA and FQGNSA. Trimming cost V 5 bases and J 4 bases; bases outside gene matches: 14. CDR3 size: 17 residues. Here the CDR3 reads CASSLQSEGLPYNEQFF. The CDR3 coding sequence is TGTGCCAGCAGCCTACAATCCGAGGGACTACCTTACAATGAGCAGTTCTTC.

V usage is TRBV6-5 and J usage is TRBJ2-7; D perhaps matches TRBD1 (6 bases). The CDR3 sequence is 15 residues long. Trimming left V 6 bases short and J 2 bases short, with 17 bases between. CDR1 MNHEY and CDR2 SVGAGI come from the germline V gene. The CDR3 region is CASRPWAGETYEQYF. DNA for the CDR3: TGTGCCAGCAGGCCTTGGGCAGGGGAAACCTACGAGCAGTACTTC.

The chain combines TRBV19 with TRBJ1-1; D may be TRBD1 (5 bases). Trimming left V 3 bases short and J 0 bases short, with 14 bases between. The CDR3 sequence is 16 residues long. Germline CDR1 is LNHDA and CDR2 is SQIVND (reference sequence). This CDR3 is CASSMVGALMNTEAFF. Here the CDR3 DNA reads TGTGCCAGTAGTATGGTAGGGGCTCTCATGAACACTGAAGCTTTCTTT.

The chain combines TRBV21-1 with TRBJ2-7; TRBD1, the table's D call, was not compared with the DNA. TRBV21-1 counts as a pseudogene. This CDR3 spans 16 amino acids. The CDR3 is CASSIPQDRPLDEQYF. Here the CDR3 DNA reads TGTGCCAGCAGCATTCCCCAGGACAGGCCTTTGGACGAGCAGTACTTC.

CDR3 sequence (DNA): TGTGCCAGCAGCCCCGTTCAGGGGCGACCCTACGAGCAGTACTTC. It encodes CASSPVQGRPYEQYF. The chain couples TRBV7-2 to TRBJ2-7; TRBD1 might be the D (6 bases). Germline lookup yields CDR1 SGHTA and CDR2 FQGNSA. The CDR3 is 15 residues long. Trimming left V 5 bases short and J 2 bases short, with 16 bases between.

The chain joins TRBV28 to TRBJ1-4, with 10 nucleotides matching TRBD1. The germline CDR1 and CDR2 sequences are MDHEN and SYDVKM. The CDR3 sequence is 17 residues long. The junction had 11 bases not matched to a gene; V was cut back by 5 bases and J by 5 bases. For the CDR3, the DNA is TGTGCCAGCAGTCATAATTTTCTGGGACAGGGGAATGAAAAACTGTTTTTT. Residues: CASSHNFLGQGNEKLFF.

This chain connects TRBV5-1 to TRBJ1-1, with 7 bases fitting TRBD1. Trimming removed 6 bases from V and 0 bases from J; junction bases left unmatched: 5. The CDR3 has 14 amino acids. In germline, CDR1 is SGHRS, CDR2 YFSETQ. CDR3 sequence reads: CASTFGTVNTEAFF. DNA for the CDR3: TGCGCCAGCACCTTCGGGACAGTGAACACTGAAGCTTTCTTT.

The chain combines TRBV7-3 with TRBJ2-2, with a tentative D call TRBD1 (6 bases). The CDR3 is 16 residues long. Trimming took off 1 base at V and 4 bases at J, with 13 bases between the two ends. In germline, CDR1 is SGHTA, CDR2 FQGTGA. CDR3 sequence reads: CASSLSGQTSTGELFF. In DNA form, the CDR3 reads TGTGCCAGCAGCTTAAGCGGACAGACGTCCACCGGGGAGCTGTTTTTT.

The chain has TRBV7-2 and TRBJ2-5; possible D gene TRBD1, 7 bases. This CDR3 has 13 residues. From germline, CDR1 is SGHTA and CDR2 FQGNSA. Deletions cut 5 bases from V and 4 bases from J, with 11 bases between. The CDR3 sequence: CASSPQGGETQYF. CDR3 DNA: TGTGCCAGCAGCCCCCAGGGGGGAGAGACCCAGTACTTC.

The V and J genes are TRBV5-4 and TRBJ2-5, with 7 bases lining up with TRBD1. In germline, CDR1 is SGHNT, CDR2 YYREEE (reference sequence). The V gene end was trimmed by 4 bases and the J gene end by 4 bases; junction bases not matched to a gene: 10. CDR3 length: 15 residues. The CDR3 is CASSEPTGDGETQYF. The CDR3 nucleotides are TGTGCCAGCAGCGAACCTACAGGGGATGGAGAGACCCAGTACTTC.